The 16 T cell receptor beta chains reported below all come from one sample, sequenced in a study of PD-1 blockade in classical Hodgkin lymphoma. Described time point: cycle 4 day 1 (C4D1), after less than 7 weeks of nivolumab. Each patient relapsed following autologous stem cell transplantation, and prior brentuximab vedotin exposure differed. TCRdb's table, derived via immunoSEQ multiplex PCR, lists solely in-frame clones and lacks some. Among 3,500 to 4,000 clones listed, around 66% were seen once. Material: peripheral blood mononuclear cells (PBMCs), obtained before the fourth cycle of nivolumab. The receptors originated from a human donor with classical Hodgkin lymphoma.

The rearrangement links TRBV4-3 to TRBJ2-2; D uncertain. Germline V CDR1 and CDR2: LGHNA, YSLEER. The CDR3 runs to 13 residues. Trimming stripped 6 bases from V and 4 bases from J, with 9 bases between. Here the CDR3 reads CASRAKGTGELFF. The DNA for the CDR3 is TGCGCCAGCAGGGCCAAGGGCACCGGGGAGCTGTTTTTT.

This clone is medium-sized. CDR3 DNA: TGTGCCAGTAGTATGAAGACCTCTGGAAACACCATATATTTT. It specifies CASSMKTSGNTIYF. The gene calls are TRBV19 and TRBJ1-3; D call uncertain. V was clipped by 3 bases and J by 0 bases, with 6 bases between them. The germline V gene encodes CDR1 LNHDA and CDR2 SQIVND (reference sequence). There are 14 residues in the CDR3.

J is TRBJ1-1 and V is TRBV5-6; a weak D match, TRBD1 (5 bases). From germline, CDR1 is SGHDT and CDR2 YYEEEE. CDR3 length: 15 residues. V was trimmed by 1 base and J by 0 bases, leaving 10 bases between them. The DNA for the CDR3 is TGTGCCAGCAGCTTGAAATGGGGGTTGAACACTGAAGCTTTCTTT. Translation gives CASSLKWGLNTEAFF. Full variable domain (remainder filled in from reference TRBV5-6 and TRBJ1-1): DAGVTQSPTHLIKTRGQQVTLRCSPKSGHDTVSWYQQALGQGPQFIFQYYEEEERQRGNFPDRFSGHQFPNYSSELNVNALLLGDSALYLCASSLKWGLNTEAFFGQGTRLTVV.

The gene calls are TRBV28 and TRBJ2-7; 9 nucleotides align to TRBD1. CDR1 and CDR2 from the germline V gene are MDHEN and SYDVKM. Trimming cost V 6 bases and J 4 bases; bases outside gene matches: 7. This CDR3 region has 14 residues. CDR3 residues: CASSPGTGRYEQYF. CDR3 DNA sequence: TGTGCCAGCAGCCCCGGGACAGGGAGATACGAGCAGTACTTC.

In its sample, this clone was seen a few times. The chain employs TRBV19 and TRBJ1-5; perhaps TRBD1 as D (6 bases). The length of the CDR3 is 16 residues. From germline, CDR1 is LNHDA and CDR2 SQIVND (reference sequence). V lost 7 bases and J lost 3, with 19 bases in between. The CDR3 sequence: CASNPDRKKNNQPQHF. The CDR3 region has the DNA TGTGCCAGTAACCCTGACAGGAAAAAAAACAATCAGCCCCAGCATTTT.

J is TRBJ2-1 and V is TRBV19; tentatively, D is TRBD2 (5 bases). Germline assignment: CDR1 LNHDA and CDR2 SQIVND (reference sequence). V lost 0 bases and J 6 bases, leaving 15 bases between the germline ends. There are 16 residues in the CDR3. The CDR3 region has the DNA TGTGCCAGTAGTATAGATCCTAGAGGACTCTCCAATGAGCAGTTCTTC. Translation: CASSIDPRGLSNEQFF.

The V call is TRBV29-1, the J call TRBJ2-2; 9 bases line up with TRBD1. CDR3 length equals 12 residues. Trimming cost V 7 bases and J 4 bases; bases outside gene matches: 1. Germline CDR1 is SQVTM and CDR2 is ANQGSEA. CDR3: CSAGQGTGELFF. The CDR3 DNA follows: TGCAGCGCGGGACAGGGCACCGGGGAGCTGTTTTTT.

The chain is built from TRBV6-5 and TRBJ2-7; D is unclear. Trimming removed 0 bases from V and 3 bases from J, with 6 bases in between. The CDR3 length is 13 residues. Germline V gene sequence: CDR1 MNHEY, CDR2 SVGAGI. The CDR3 sequence: CASSYSHDYEQYF. The CDR3 DNA reads as TGTGCCAGCAGTTACTCGCATGACTACGAGCAGTACTTC.

As regards this clone: One end of the junction is discordant with germline, which a read error may explain. The rearrangement links TRBV5-4 to TRBJ1-6; 10 bases map to TRBD1. Germline CDR1 is SGHNT and CDR2 is YYREEE (reference sequence). The CDR3 covers 16 residues. The CDR3 coding sequence is TGTGCCAGCAGCCCGGGACAGGGGTCCTCTAATTCACCCCTCCACTTT. Encoded protein: CASSPGQGSSNSPLHF.

A single count supports this clone. The chain recombines TRBV7-6 with TRBJ1-1; no firm D call. V was pared by 5 bases and J by 1 base, with 14 bases between. The CDR3 sequence is 15 residues long. CDR1 is SGHVS and CDR2 is FNYEAQ in the germline V gene. CDR3 amino acids: CASSRSGPTNTEAFF. The CDR3 DNA reads TGTGCCAGCAGCCGTAGTGGGCCGACGAACACTGAAGCTTTCTTT.

A remark on this clone: Other DNA sequences of this sample code for an identical CDR3. The chain recombines TRBV5-6 with TRBJ1-1, with 8 bases matching TRBD1. Germline trimming cut 7 bases from V and 1 base from J; bases unmatched to any gene: 0. Germline assignment: CDR1 SGHDT and CDR2 YYEEEE. The CDR3 is 12 residues long. In DNA, the CDR3 is TGTGCCAGCGGACAGGGGAACACTGAAGCTTTCTTT. Amino acids: CASGQGNTEAFF.

V and J are TRBV29-1 and TRBJ1-5; weak D call: TRBD1 (5 bases). The germline V gene has CDR1 SQVTM and CDR2 ANQGSEA. The CDR3 runs to 14 residues. The germline V and J ends were trimmed by 4 bases and 1 base, with 11 bases remaining between them. This CDR3 reads CSVAFGGSNQPQHF. CDR3 DNA: TGCAGCGTTGCCTTCGGGGGGAGCAATCAGCCCCAGCATTTT.

The sample holds a few counts of this clone. The gene calls are TRBV7-9 and TRBJ2-1; 7 bases agree with TRBD2. CDR3 length: 15 residues. Germline trimming cut 5 bases from V and 6 bases from J; bases unmatched to any gene: 10. Germline V lookup: CDR1 SEHNR, CDR2 FQNEAQ (reference sequence). The CDR3 loop reads CASSPSAGVGNEQFF. The CDR3 region has the DNA TGTGCCAGCAGCCCCTCGGCGGGAGTGGGCAATGAGCAGTTCTTC.

This clone was detected a few times. This rearrangement joins TRBV21-1 to TRBJ2-2. TRBV21-1 is assigned pseudogene status. The CDR3 has 14 residues. CDR3 DNA: TGTGCCAGCAGCAAAGTCCCGAACACCGGGGAGCTGTTTTTT. It specifies CASSKVPNTGELFF.

This chain joins TRBV7-2 and TRBJ2-7; a weak D match, TRBD2 (5 bases). V lost 5 bases, J lost 2 bases, and 10 bases lay in between. CDR1 is SGHTA and CDR2 is FQGNSA in the germline V gene. The CDR3 sequence is 13 residues long. CDR3 bases: TGTGCCAGCAGCCCGGGGTCGCCCTACGAGCAGTACTTC. Translating it yields CASSPGSPYEQYF.

The chain recombines TRBV5-1 with TRBJ2-7; D is unresolved. Per germline, CDR1 SGHRS and CDR2 YFSETQ. Trimming shortened V by 0 bases and J by 2 bases, and 12 bases separated the two germline ends. CDR3 length equals 15 residues. The CDR3 DNA reads as TGCGCCAGCAGCTTGGCGGCAGAGCTCCCCTACGAGCAGTACTTC. Amino acid sequence: CASSLAAELPYEQYF.